A selection of T cell receptor beta chains follows, all from one sample in a study of identical twins. MiXCR, applied by TCRdb to the 5' RACE reads, yields one record per CDR3 protein. The sample records hundreds of thousands of distinct CDR3 sequences, 9.4% being singletons. The specimen sequenced was memory (CD45RO+) T cells sorted from blood. The receptor set was obtained from a woman younger than 35 in good health. Each CDR3 is given without its conserved first and last residue.

V: TRBV29-1; J: TRBJ1-1; CDR3: SVRTGPNTEAF
V: TRBV7-9; J: TRBJ1-5; CDR3: ASSLGVTGDSQPQH
V: TRBV5-8; J: TRBJ2-1; CDR3: ASSLRQGGSNEQF
V: TRBV27; J: TRBJ1-1; CDR3: ASSFSTASEAF
V: TRBV5-1; J: TRBJ1-1; CDR3: ASSLVGGSLNTEAF
V: TRBV12-3/TRBV12-4; J: TRBJ2-3; CDR3: ASSLGVLGQGNTDTQY
V: TRBV20-1; J: TRBJ2-3; CDR3: SASRLSGMRLLTDTQY
V: TRBV5-1; J: TRBJ2-3; CDR3: ASSLGQTTDTQY
V: TRBV9; J: TRBJ1-1; CDR3: ASTSSGAGTEAF
V: TRBV20-1; J: TRBJ2-5; CDR3: SATRDRAKTQY
V: TRBV2; J: TRBJ1-1; CDR3: ASSVGGQEAF
V: TRBV12-3/TRBV12-4; J: TRBJ2-7; CDR3: ASSFGGRAAGQY
V: TRBV7-2; J: TRBJ1-5; CDR3: ASSPWGYQPQH
V: TRBV10-3; J: TRBJ2-7; CDR3: AMSRDTSYEQY
V: TRBV4-2; J: TRBJ2-7; CDR3: ASSQDGLAGGWEQY
V: TRBV4-1; J: TRBJ2-1; CDR3: ASSPQGRDNEQF
V: TRBV5-1; J: TRBJ2-3; CDR3: ASSLNAGTDTQY
V: TRBV12-3/TRBV12-4; J: TRBJ2-7; CDR3: ASSSTSGRRYEQY
V: TRBV10-3; J: TRBJ1-5; CDR3: AISDGHRDNQPQH
V: TRBV12-3/TRBV12-4; J: TRBJ2-5; CDR3: ASSLVQGEQETQY
V: TRBV12-3/TRBV12-4; J: TRBJ2-1; CDR3: ASPVLRGKGNEQF
V: TRBV9; J: TRBJ2-1; CDR3: ASSVGGQYSYNEQF
V: TRBV5-1; J: TRBJ1-1; CDR3: ASSPREGNTEAF
V: TRBV12-3/TRBV12-4; J: TRBJ2-5; CDR3: ASSLGLGETQY
V: TRBV7-9; J: TRBJ1-1; CDR3: ASSPTAGSTEAF
V: TRBV5-6; J: TRBJ2-1; CDR3: ASSPRTSGRSYNEQF
V: TRBV19; J: TRBJ2-3; CDR3: ASRQVGSDTQY
V: TRBV25-1; J: TRBJ2-2; CDR3: ASSENGRYTGELF
V: TRBV5-1; J: TRBJ2-4; CDR3: ASRDGLAKNIQY
V: TRBV6-6; J: TRBJ2-7; CDR3: ASSYVGEQY
V: TRBV20-1; J: TRBJ1-2; CDR3: SAPNLVSGYT
V: TRBV20-1; J: TRBJ2-6; CDR3: SAMPFSGANVLT
V: TRBV28; J: TRBJ1-5; CDR3: ASSFGQINQPQH
V: TRBV5-1; J: TRBJ2-5; CDR3: ASSPQGQGGETQY
V: TRBV5-4; J: TRBJ2-7; CDR3: ASSLAGGRRYEQY
V: TRBV3-1; J: TRBJ2-7; CDR3: ASSQIGGSAGEQY
V: TRBV10-1; J: TRBJ1-2; CDR3: ASSEDSHYGYT
V: TRBV7-9; J: TRBJ2-2; CDR3: ASSRSWAPGELF
V: TRBV7-2; J: TRBJ2-7; CDR3: ASSPAPTGARGEQY
V: TRBV11-2; J: TRBJ2-3; CDR3: ASTETSGVDTQY
V: TRBV6-5; J: TRBJ1-4; CDR3: ASSSLPPATNEKLF
V: TRBV14; J: TRBJ2-2; CDR3: ASSLSLVGELF
V: TRBV19; J: TRBJ2-1; CDR3: ASSRGFGRASSYNEQF
V: TRBV20-1; J: TRBJ1-1; CDR3: GWSARETGRTEAF
V: TRBV20-1; J: TRBJ1-1; CDR3: SARPLDRIAEAF
V: TRBV3-1; J: TRBJ1-4; CDR3: ASSHNEKLF
V: TRBV5-1; J: TRBJ2-5; CDR3: ASSSGTQGETQY